This passage covers 5 T cell receptor beta chains from one sample sequenced in a study of shared clonotypes between healthy human individuals. This table comes from immunoSEQ multiplex PCR, and its TCRdb copy is limited to in-frame clones, with some not included. Here the sample spans about 330,000 clones, around 87% being singletons. The source material was memory CD8+ T cells sorted from blood. Subset defined: CD45RO+ cells pooled with CCR7-negative TemRA cells. These receptors all stem from a man between 18 and 29 years old in good health.

The rearrangement uses TRBV27 and TRBJ2-7; D possibly corresponds to TRBD1 (7 bases). This CDR3 comprises 13 residues. Germline values: CDR1 MNHEY, CDR2 SMNVEV (reference sequence). The germline V and J ends were trimmed by 6 bases and 7 bases, with 16 bases remaining between them. The CDR3, as DNA: TGTGCCAGCAGGCTCACAGGGGCGGGAGAGCAGTACTTC. Translation gives CASRLTGAGEQYF.

The chain joins TRBV29-1 to TRBJ1-2; 9 bases map to TRBD1. With V trimmed by 3 bases and J by 4 bases, 12 bases remained unmatched. Germline CDR1 and CDR2: SQVTM and ANQGSEA. The CDR3 has 16 amino acids. The CDR3 DNA sequence: TGCAGCGTTGAGACTCGACAGGGGGGAATCGTCTATGGCTACACCTTC. Its protein product is CSVETRQGGIVYGYTF.

The rearrangement uses TRBV9 and TRBJ2-1; TRBD2 aligns across 8 bases. From germline, CDR1 is SGDLS and CDR2 YYNGEE. The CDR3 loop spans 15 amino acids. With 0 bases clipped from V and 4 bases from J, the junction kept 3 bases outside the gene matches. The CDR3 loop reads CASSVAPGGYNEQFF. CDR3 nucleotides: TGTGCCAGCAGCGTAGCTCCGGGGGGGTACAATGAGCAGTTCTTC.

The J gene is TRBJ1-1, the V gene TRBV18; D is ambiguous. This CDR3 is 14 amino acids long. The ends were cut back, 5 bases at V and 1 base at J, with 11 bases in the middle. Germline V gives CDR1 KGHSH, CDR2 LQKENI. This CDR3 is CASSEGNPNTEAFF. In DNA form, the CDR3 reads TGTGCCAGCTCAGAAGGAAACCCGAACACTGAAGCTTTCTTT.

The V gene is TRBV5-5, the J gene TRBJ2-5, with no clear D. Germline CDR1 is SGHKS and CDR2 is YYEKEE (reference sequence). V shed 5 bases and J shed 0 bases, with 11 bases lying between them. CDR3 size: 14 residues. The CDR3 coding sequence is TGTGCCAGCAGTCCTTCGACAAACCAAGAGACCCAGTACTTC. This encodes CASSPSTNQETQYF.